This T cell receptor (beta chain) came from a study of blood T cells in healthy people across ages. The sample holds many counts of this clonotype. Its antigen is undetermined. Study-wide findings and caveats: PBMCs that were unsorted prevented a conclusive naive versus antigen-experienced comparison.

A second about 7 to 11 cycle PCR used barcoded and J-beta primers. A template-switch adaptor with 12 random nucleotides tagged each cDNA molecule. TCRdb used MiXCR to reprocess the 5' RACE reads, holding one entry per CDR3 protein. The table includes roughly 700,000 distinct CDR3 sequences, 32% detected once. CDR1 GTSNPN and CDR2 SVGIG come from the germline V gene (reference sequence). CDR3 length: 14 residues. V gave up 4 bases and J gave up 0 bases, with 10 bases separating them. Sequenced material: blood. The origin of this receptor is an elderly woman in good health. The chain combines TRBV30 with TRBJ2-1; D may be TRBD1 (5 bases). The CDR3 DNA is TGTGCCTGGACACCAGGGAACTCCTACAATGAGCAGTTCTTC. Protein sequence: CAWTPGNSYNEQFF.